The 8 T cell receptor beta chains presented below share a single source sample, sequenced in a study of radiotherapy plus CTLA-4 blockade in lung cancer. Sequencing used immunoSEQ multiplex PCR; TCRdb keeps in-frame clones, though not all of them. The table includes tens of thousands of clones, about 88% detected once. This material consisted of peripheral blood, taken from a patient treated with radiotherapy plus ipilimumab. The receptors come from a human donor with non-small cell lung cancer that progressed on radiotherapy plus ipilimumab.

The gene calls are TRBV19 and TRBJ1-5, with D perhaps matching TRBD1 (6 bases). The CDR3 runs 16 residues. The V gene lost 2 bases and the J gene lost 4 bases, with 15 bases spanning the gap. Germline CDR1 and CDR2: LNHDA and SQIVND (reference sequence). The CDR3 sequence is CASSIPKGGTNQPQHF. DNA of the CDR3: TGTGCCAGTAGTATACCCAAGGGGGGCACGAATCAGCCCCAGCATTTT.

CDR3 protein: CASSPGTGASNTEAFF. The DNA of the CDR3 is TGTGCCAGCTCACCCGGGACAGGGGCGTCGAACACTGAAGCTTTCTTT. The gene calls are TRBV18 and TRBJ1-1; 10 bases fit TRBD1. The germline gives CDR1 KGHSH, CDR2 LQKENI. J lost 1 base, V lost 3 bases, and 5 bases had no gene match. CDR3 size: 16 residues. Full variable domain (rest looked up from reference TRBV18 and TRBJ1-1): NAGVMQNPRHLVRRRGQEARLRCSPMKGHSHVYWYRQLPEEGLKFMVYLQKENIIDESGMPKERFSAEFPKEGPSILRIQQVVRGDSAAYFCASSPGTGASNTEAFFGQGTRLTVV.

This clone is medium-sized in the sample. The chain is built from TRBV6-6 and TRBJ1-1, with D unresolved. V was trimmed by 7 bases and J by 5 bases, leaving 11 bases between them. CDR1 and CDR2 from the germline V gene are MNHNY and SVGAGI (reference sequence). CDR3 length: 12 residues. CDR3: CASTHRVTEAFF. The CDR3 DNA reads TGTGCCAGCACTCACCGGGTTACTGAAGCTTTCTTT.

Worth noting for this clone: Other nucleotide sequences from this sample produce the same CDR3. The chain is built from TRBV9 and TRBJ2-7, with a possible D match to TRBD2 (6 bases). V shed 0 bases and J shed 0 bases, with 10 bases lying between them. Germline V gives CDR1 SGDLS, CDR2 YYNGEE. CDR3 length: 15 residues. The CDR3 DNA follows: TGTGCCAGCAGCGTAGGCGGGGCGAGCTCCTACGAGCAGTACTTC. Translating it yields CASSVGGASSYEQYF.

This rearrangement joins TRBV6-5 to TRBJ1-5; weak D call: TRBD1 (5 bases). V lost 0 bases and J 11 bases, leaving 17 bases between the germline ends. Germline assignment: CDR1 MNHEY and CDR2 SVGAGI. CDR3 length: 15 residues. CDR3 DNA: TGTGCCAGCAGTTACTCTGACCAACCTCCGACAGCCCAGCATTTT. Protein: CASSYSDQPPTAQHF.

This chain joins TRBV30 and TRBJ1-2, with D perhaps TRBD1 (5 bases). Per the germline V gene, CDR1 is GTSNPN and CDR2 is SVGIG (reference sequence). V lost 3 bases and J 8 bases, leaving 16 bases between the germline ends. The CDR3 sequence is 13 residues long. This CDR3 reads CAWRGTVRGGYTF. The CDR3 nucleotides read TGTGCCTGGAGAGGGACGGTCCGGGGGGGCTACACCTTC.

This chain links TRBV16 with TRBJ1-1; TRBD1 aligns across 7 bases. Per the germline V gene, CDR1 is KGHSY and CDR2 is FQNENV. V shed 5 bases, J shed 1 base, and the junction held 4 bases outside the gene matches. This CDR3 spans 14 amino acids. CDR3 sequence reads: CASSAHRGNTEAFF. CDR3 DNA sequence: TGTGCCAGCAGCGCACACAGGGGGAACACTGAAGCTTTCTTT. Combining the CDR3 with reference TRBV16 and TRBJ1-1 gives the whole variable domain GEEVAQTPKHLVRGEGQKAKLYCAPIKGHSYVFWYQQVLKNEFKFLISFQNENVFDETGMPKERFSAKCLPNSPCSLEIQATKLEDSAVYFCASSAHRGNTEAFFGQGTRLTVV.

This clone was seen a few times. The chain recombines TRBV28 with TRBJ1-2, with 10 bases lining up with TRBD1. Unmatched junction bases numbered 4, after V lost 6 bases and J lost 3 bases. The length of the CDR3 is 14 residues. Germline CDR1 is MDHEN and CDR2 is SYDVKM. CDR3 protein: CASRSGQGDYGYTF. The CDR3 DNA reads TGTGCCAGCAGATCTGGACAGGGGGACTATGGCTACACCTTC.